This is a list of T cell receptor beta chains from one sample in a study of blood T cells in healthy people across ages. TCRdb ran MiXCR on the 5' RACE reads and lists one entry per CDR3 protein. The data show some 850,000 distinct CDR3 sequences, about a quarter seen once. The sample was also reused in another study, on T cells of mothers and their children.

The sequencing sample was made of blood. The receptor set was obtained from a boy younger than 18 in good health. The CDR3 runs from the conserved cysteine through the conserved F or W. D genes are given only for firm matches. Clone size, where shown, is once, few, many, or a class for clones that have expanded.

CDR3 DNA,CDR3 protein,D gene,J gene,V gene,clone size
TGTGCCTGCAGTTACGGGACAGGGGGGAACACTGAAGCTTTCTTT,CACSYGTGGNTEAFF,TRBD1,TRBJ1-1,TRBV6-6,-
TGTGCCAGCAGCCAAGAAGAGGACGGGCTAAACTATGAGCAGTTCTTC,CASSQEEDGLNYEQFF,-,TRBJ2-1,TRBV4-2,few
TGCGCCAGCAGCTTGAGTAGCGGACAGTGGGAGACCCAGTACTTC,CASSLSSGQWETQYF,-,TRBJ2-5,TRBV5-1,-
TGCGCCAGCAGCTTGGGGACAGGGACCACCCCCCAAGAGACCCAGTACTTC,CASSLGTGTTPQETQYF,TRBD1,TRBJ2-5,TRBV5-1,-
TGCGCCAGCAGCCTAAGGGACAGGGGCTCCTACAATGAGCAGTTCTTC,CASSLRDRGSYNEQFF,TRBD1,TRBJ2-1,TRBV5-1,few
TGCGCCAGCAGCCTACATACACAGAACACTGAAGCTTTCTTT,CASSLHTQNTEAFF,-,TRBJ1-1,TRBV5-1,-
TGTGCCAGCAGTGACCCCTCTATGGACAGGGGGCGCTGGTATGAGCAGTTCTTC,CASSDPSMDRGRWYEQFF,TRBD1,TRBJ2-1,TRBV2,few
TGTGCCAGCAGCCAAGGGCCAGGCCGAGAGACCCAGTACTTC,CASSQGPGRETQYF,-,TRBJ2-5,TRBV3-1,few
TGTGCCAGCAGCTCCCTGACTAGCGGGGGGCACAATGAGCAGTTCTTC,CASSSLTSGGHNEQFF,TRBD2,TRBJ2-1,TRBV7-6,-
TGTGCTAGTGGTCCATCCCAGGGGGGAGAAAACATTCAGTACTTC,CASGPSQGGENIQYF,-,TRBJ2-4,TRBV12-5,few
TGTGCCAGCAGCTCCCTAGCGGGGGAGGACGCAGATACGCAGTATTTT,CASSSLAGEDADTQYF,TRBD2,TRBJ2-3,TRBV7-3,few
TGTGCCAGCAGTCCAGGGTTGGCTAATGAAAAACTGTTCTTT,CASSPGLANEKLFF,-,TRBJ1-4,TRBV12-3/TRBV12-4,-
TGCGCCAGCAGCGGACCATTCGGGGGTCCTGCCTTGAACACCGGGGAGCTGTTTTTT,CASSGPFGGPALNTGELFF,-,TRBJ2-2,TRBV5-1,-
TGTGCCAGCAGTTCAACGACTGCACAAGAGACCCAGTACTTC,CASSSTTAQETQYF,-,TRBJ2-5,TRBV27,-
TGTGCCACCAGTACAGGGAGCCAAGAGACCCAGTACTTC,CATSTGSQETQYF,-,TRBJ2-5,TRBV24-1,-
TGCAGTGCTAAGTCACACCAGAGTAATGAAAAACTGTTTTTT,CSAKSHQSNEKLFF,-,TRBJ1-4,TRBV20-1,-
TGCGCCAGCAGCCATGGAGGGGGCTCCGGGGAGCTGTTTTTT,CASSHGGGSGELFF,-,TRBJ2-2,TRBV4-1,-
TGTGCCAGCAGCGTCCCGGGAGGCCAAGAGACCCAGTACTTC,CASSVPGGQETQYF,TRBD2,TRBJ2-5,TRBV3-1,-
TGTGCCAGCAGTTACAGGGGCTATAATTCACCCCTCCACTTT,CASSYRGYNSPLHF,TRBD1,TRBJ1-6,TRBV7-3,few
TGTGCCAGCTCACCACGGGAGACAGGGGGAAACACCATATATTTT,CASSPRETGGNTIYF,TRBD1,TRBJ1-3,TRBV18,-
TGCGCCAGCAGCTTAAGGCCCGCGAGGGCTGAAGCTTTCTTT,CASSLRPARAEAFF,-,TRBJ1-1,TRBV5-1,-
TGTGCCAGCACCCTGAGCAGGCTGGACTATGGCTACACCTTC,CASTLSRLDYGYTF,-,TRBJ1-2,TRBV6-2/TRBV6-3,few
TGTGCCAACAGTTACTCAACAGGGAACTATGGCTACACCTTC,CANSYSTGNYGYTF,-,TRBJ1-2,TRBV6-6,few
TGCAGCGCTTCCAAGCAGGGAGGGGACACCGGGGAGCTGTTTTTT,CSASKQGGDTGELFF,TRBD2,TRBJ2-2,TRBV29-1,few
TGTGCCAGCAGCTTTTCGCCGTGGAGATCCGGGGAGCTGTTTTTT,CASSFSPWRSGELFF,-,TRBJ2-2,TRBV7-2,-
TGTGCCAGCAGCTACCTGACAGGGCCCTATGGCTACACCTTC,CASSYLTGPYGYTF,-,TRBJ1-2,TRBV21-1,few
TGTGCCAGCAGTCCCCCCGGGGGCAGGGGCGGGGAGCTGTTTTTT,CASSPPGGRGGELFF,-,TRBJ2-2,TRBV12-3/TRBV12-4,few
TGCAGCGTCGAGGACAGACTGAATGCTGAAGCTTTCTTT,CSVEDRLNAEAFF,-,TRBJ1-1,TRBV29-1,few
TGTGCCAGCAGCCTCACAGGGTCCGGTGAAAAACTGTTTTTT,CASSLTGSGEKLFF,-,TRBJ1-4,TRBV28,-
TGTGCCATCAGTGAGTCAGGTCTCCCCCAAGAGACCCAGTACTTC,CAISESGLPQETQYF,-,TRBJ2-5,TRBV10-3,-
TGTGCCATCAGTGAGGCTAGCGTGGCAGATACGCAGTATTTT,CAISEASVADTQYF,-,TRBJ2-3,TRBV10-3,-
TGCGCCAGCAGCTTGTTCTCGCTAAGCCCCTACGAGCAGTACTTC,CASSLFSLSPYEQYF,-,TRBJ2-7,TRBV5-1,-
TGTGCCAGCAGCCAGGACAGCGTTCGGTACTACGAGCAGTACTTC,CASSQDSVRYYEQYF,-,TRBJ2-7,TRBV14,many
TGTGCCAGCAGCGGGGGACAGCAAGAGACCCAGTACTTC,CASSGGQQETQYF,TRBD1,TRBJ2-5,TRBV9,many
TGTGCCAGCAGCTTAGATCTGACAGGGGCAAATTCACCCCTCCACTTT,CASSLDLTGANSPLHF,TRBD1,TRBJ1-6,TRBV7-9,-
TGTGCCAGCAGCGTGGGGGATGGACACACAGATACGCAGTATTTT,CASSVGDGHTDTQYF,-,TRBJ2-3,TRBV9,-
TGTGCCAGCAGCTTAGCGGGACAGGGGGCGGCCTACGAGCAGTACTTC,CASSLAGQGAAYEQYF,TRBD1,TRBJ2-7,TRBV7-2,-
TGTGCCAGCAGCGGGTCGGACGACGAGCAGTACTTC,CASSGSDDEQYF,-,TRBJ2-7,TRBV6-2/TRBV6-3,few